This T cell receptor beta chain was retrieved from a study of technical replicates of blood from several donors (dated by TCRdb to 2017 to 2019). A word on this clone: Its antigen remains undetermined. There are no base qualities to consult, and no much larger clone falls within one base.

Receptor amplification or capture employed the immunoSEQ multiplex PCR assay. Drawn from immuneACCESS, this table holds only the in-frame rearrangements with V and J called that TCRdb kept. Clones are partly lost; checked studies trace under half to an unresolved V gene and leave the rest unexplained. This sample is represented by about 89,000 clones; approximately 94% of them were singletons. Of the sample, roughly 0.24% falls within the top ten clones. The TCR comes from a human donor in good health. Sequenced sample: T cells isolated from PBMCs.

The sequenced DNA: TGTGCCAGCAGCGAGGACAGGTACTATGGCTACACCTTC. Translated, it reads CASSEDRYYGYTF. The receptor chain draws on TRBV6-6 and TRBJ1-2, with 7 bases matching TRBD1. CDR1 and CDR2, per the germline V gene (reference sequence), are MNHNY and SVGAGI. The CDR3 contains 13 residues, cysteine and phenylalanine counted. Just CDR3 DNA is preserved here, 39 bases in frame from base 1. Trimming removed 6 bases from V and 3 bases from J; the gene matches leave 4 bases unexplained.